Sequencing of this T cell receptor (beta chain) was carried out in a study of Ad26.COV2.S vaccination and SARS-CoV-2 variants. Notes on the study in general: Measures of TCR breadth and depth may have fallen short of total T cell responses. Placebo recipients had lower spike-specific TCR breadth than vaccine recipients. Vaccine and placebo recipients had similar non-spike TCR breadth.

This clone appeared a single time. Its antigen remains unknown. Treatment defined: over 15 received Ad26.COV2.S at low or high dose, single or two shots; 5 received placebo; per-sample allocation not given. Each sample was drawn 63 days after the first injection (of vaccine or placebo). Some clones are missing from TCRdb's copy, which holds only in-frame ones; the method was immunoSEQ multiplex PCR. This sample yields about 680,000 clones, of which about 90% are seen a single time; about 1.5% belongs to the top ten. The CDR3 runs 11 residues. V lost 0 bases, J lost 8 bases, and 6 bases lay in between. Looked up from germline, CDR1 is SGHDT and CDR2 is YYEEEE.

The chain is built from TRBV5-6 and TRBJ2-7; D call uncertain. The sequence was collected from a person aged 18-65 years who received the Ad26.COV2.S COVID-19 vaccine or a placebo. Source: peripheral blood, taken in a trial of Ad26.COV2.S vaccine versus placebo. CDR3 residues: CASSLGLQQYF. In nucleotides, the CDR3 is TGTGCCAGCAGCTTGGGGCTGCAGCAGTACTTC.